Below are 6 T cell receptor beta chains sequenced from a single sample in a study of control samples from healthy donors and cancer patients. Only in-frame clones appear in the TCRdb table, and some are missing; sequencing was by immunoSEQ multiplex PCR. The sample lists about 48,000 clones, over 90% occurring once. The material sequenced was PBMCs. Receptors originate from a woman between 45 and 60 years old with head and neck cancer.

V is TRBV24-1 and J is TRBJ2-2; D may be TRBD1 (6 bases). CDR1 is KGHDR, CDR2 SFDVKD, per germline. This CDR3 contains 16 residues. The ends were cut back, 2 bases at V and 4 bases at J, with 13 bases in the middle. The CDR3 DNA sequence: TGTGCCACCAGTGATTACACAGGGTCGGGCACCGGGGAGCTGTTTTTT. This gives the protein CATSDYTGSGTGELFF.

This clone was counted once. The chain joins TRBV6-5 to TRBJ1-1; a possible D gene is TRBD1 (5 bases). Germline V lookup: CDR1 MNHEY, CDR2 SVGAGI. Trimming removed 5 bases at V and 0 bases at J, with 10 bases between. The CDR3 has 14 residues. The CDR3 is CASSPGRMNTEAFF. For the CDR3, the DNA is TGTGCCAGCAGTCCGGGACGGATGAACACTGAAGCTTTCTTT.

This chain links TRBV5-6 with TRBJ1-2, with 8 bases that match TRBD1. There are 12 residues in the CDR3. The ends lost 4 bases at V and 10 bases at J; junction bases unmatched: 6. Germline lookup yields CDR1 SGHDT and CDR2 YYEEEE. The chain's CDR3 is CASSPWTGYYTF. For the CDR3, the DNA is TGTGCCAGCAGCCCCTGGACAGGGTACTACACCTTC.

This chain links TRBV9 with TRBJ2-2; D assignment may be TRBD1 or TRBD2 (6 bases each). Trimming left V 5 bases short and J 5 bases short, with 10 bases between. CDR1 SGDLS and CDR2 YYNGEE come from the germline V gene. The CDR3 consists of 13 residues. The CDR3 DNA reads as TGTGCCAGCAGGCAGGGGAGGACCGGGGAGCTGTTTTTT. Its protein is CASRQGRTGELFF.

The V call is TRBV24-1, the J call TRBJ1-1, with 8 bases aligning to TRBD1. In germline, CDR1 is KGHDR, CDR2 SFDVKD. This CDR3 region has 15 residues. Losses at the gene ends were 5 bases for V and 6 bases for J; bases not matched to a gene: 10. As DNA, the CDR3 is TGTGCCACCAGTGGAGCCGGGACAGGAGAGGCTGAAGCTTTCTTT. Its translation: CATSGAGTGEAEAFF.

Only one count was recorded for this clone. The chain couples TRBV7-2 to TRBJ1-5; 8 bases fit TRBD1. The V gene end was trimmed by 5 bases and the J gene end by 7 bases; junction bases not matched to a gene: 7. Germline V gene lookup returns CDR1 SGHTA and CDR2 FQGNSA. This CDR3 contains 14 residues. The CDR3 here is CASSPGQGFQPQHF. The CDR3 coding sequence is TGTGCCAGCAGCCCAGGACAGGGTTTCCAGCCCCAGCATTTT.